The rows below give T cell receptor beta chains drawn from one sample of a study of blood T cell repertoires in COVID-19. Clones were read by immunoSEQ multiplex PCR, and TCRdb kept only the in-frame ones, dropping some. This sample has 220,000 or so clones; 85% to 90% occur once, and the top ten carry about 15%. Specimen: PBMCs or T cells enriched from blood (not recorded which). Receptors originate from a man younger than 45 who had been exposed to COVID-19. CDR3s include the opening cysteine and the closing phenylalanine or tryptophan. A D gene is named only where the DNA matches it firmly. Clone size is not always given. Where it is, it says once, few, many or a class for expanded clones.

-,TRBV12-1,TRBJ1-4,few,TGTGCCAGCAGCTTGACAGGGAATGAAAAACTGTTTTTT,CASSLTGNEKLFF
TRBD1,TRBV7-9,TRBJ2-5,-,TGTGCCAGCGGGGGACAGGGGGGTCAAGAGACCCAGTACTTC,CASGGQGGQETQYF
TRBD2,TRBV29-1,TRBJ2-1,-,TGCAGCGGCCTAGGACTAGCGGGGTATGAGCAGTTCTTC,CSGLGLAGYEQFF
-,TRBV5-6,TRBJ2-5,-,TGTGCCAGCAGCTTATGGAGGGGGCTCATTCTTAGGGAGACCCAGTACTTC,CASSLWRGLILRETQYF
TRBD2,TRBV7-2,TRBJ2-5,-,TGTGCCAGCAGCTTAGTCGGGGGGAACCAAGAGACCCAGTACTTC,CASSLVGGNQETQYF
-,TRBV7-6,TRBJ1-2,-,TGTGCCAGCAGCTTAGGGGCCGATCCTAACTATGGCTACACCTTC,CASSLGADPNYGYTF
TRBD1,TRBV5-1,TRBJ1-3,-,TGCGCCAGCAGTTCCCGGACAGGCCTCTCTGGAAACACCATATATTTT,CASSSRTGLSGNTIYF
-,TRBV4-3,TRBJ2-3,-,TGCGCCAGCAGCCAAGATTTCGGGGTTAGCACAGATACGCAGTATTTT,CASSQDFGVSTDTQYF
-,TRBV5-6,TRBJ1-5,-,TGTGCCAGCAGCTTACTTCATCAGCCCCAGCATTTT,CASSLLHQPQHF
-,TRBV12-3/TRBV12-4,TRBJ1-5,-,TGTGCCAGCAATACAGGGTTACAGCCCCAGCATTTT,CASNTGLQPQHF
-,TRBV1,TRBJ2-7,once,TGCACCAGCTTATTTCCTCGGACAGGGTCCTACGAGCAGTACTTC,CTSLFPRTGSYEQYF
-,TRBV6-6,TRBJ2-2,-,TGTGCCAGCACCGAATATAGGGGGAACACCGGGGAGCTGTTTTTT,CASTEYRGNTGELFF
-,TRBV19,TRBJ1-5,-,TGTGCCAGTAGCTATAGGGGCTTTAATCAGCCCCAGCATTTT,CASSYRGFNQPQHF
TRBD1,TRBV11-2,TRBJ1-4,-,TGTGCCAGCAGCGGTCGGGACAGGGGCTATAATGAAAAACTGTTTTTT,CASSGRDRGYNEKLFF
TRBD2,TRBV11-2,TRBJ2-5,-,TGTGCCAGCAGCCCCGGGGGGGCAGAGACCCAGTACTTC,CASSPGGAETQYF
TRBD2,TRBV4-2,TRBJ2-3,-,TGTGCCAGCAGCCACCGGACTAGCGGGGACCCCACAGATACGCAGTATTTT,CASSHRTSGDPTDTQYF
-,TRBV21-1,TRBJ1-2,-,TGTGCCAGCAGCACCCCATGCGTGTCGGGACAAAACTATGGCTACACCTTC,CASSTPCVSGQNYGYTF
-,TRBV9,TRBJ2-5,few,TGTGCCAGCAGCCCTCAATGGGGGGTGGACGAGACCCAGTACTTC,CASSPQWGVDETQYF
-,TRBV19,TRBJ1-2,once,TGTGCCAGTAGTATACAGACCGCGGGGTATGGCTACACCTTC,CASSIQTAGYGYTF
-,TRBV27,TRBJ1-2,once,TGTGCCAGCAGTTTACCCGGGGGTGGCTACACCTTC,CASSLPGGGYTF
-,TRBV7-2,TRBJ1-2,once,TGTGCCAGCAGCCCGCGGACAGATGGCTACACCTTC,CASSPRTDGYTF
TRBD1,TRBV29-1,TRBJ2-7,-,TGCAGCGTTTCCCGCACGGGACAGGGGGTCGAGCAGTACTTC,CSVSRTGQGVEQYF
-,TRBV30,TRBJ1-1,-,TGTGCCTGGAAGATCAGGGGCCCCTCCACTGAAGCTTTCTTT,CAWKIRGPSTEAFF